The rows below give T cell receptor beta chains drawn from one sample of a study of CD8 T cell repertoires and HIV-1 epitope variants. Here immunoSEQ multiplex PCR was the method, and the copy in TCRdb shows in-frame clones only, minus some. The table records fewer than 3,000 clones, 67% of them present only once. These TCRs are of unknown antigen specificity. Sequenced input: cultured CD8+ T cells derived from PBMCs. The receptors originated from a male donor with HIV. Each CDR3 is given with its conserved first and last residue. A D gene is named only where the DNA matches it firmly. Only some rows state a clone size, as once, few, many or a class for expanded clones.

TRBJ1-1	TRBV14	large	TRBD1	CASSQSGGAFF	TGTGCCAGCAGCCAGTCAGGGGGGGCTTTCTTT
TRBJ2-1	TRBV6-6	-	TRBD1	CASSYRQGEYNEQFF	TGTGCCAGCAGTTACCGACAGGGCGAATACAATGAGCAGTTCTTC
TRBJ1-1	TRBV5-1	-	-	CASSLNRNTEAFF	TGCGCCAGCAGCTTGAACAGGAACACTGAAGCTTTCTTT
TRBJ2-1	TRBV5-6	once	-	CASSQDSLSYNEQFF	TGTGCCAGCAGCCAGGATAGTTTGTCCTACAATGAGCAGTTCTTC
TRBJ2-5	TRBV28	-	-	CASRPQDPETQYF	TGTGCCAGCAGGCCGCAGGACCCGGAGACCCAGTACTTC
TRBJ2-3	TRBV28	-	-	CASSLLGGMDTQYF	TGTGCCAGCAGTTTATTGGGGGGAATGGATACGCAGTATTTT
TRBJ2-5	TRBV19	-	TRBD2	CASSSVSGGKQETQYF	TGTGCCAGTAGTTCCGTTAGCGGGGGTAAACAAGAGACCCAGTACTTC
TRBJ2-7	TRBV5-1	-	TRBD2	CASSLGTSEYYEQYF	TGCGCCAGCAGCTTAGGTACTAGCGAGTACTACGAGCAGTACTTC
TRBJ2-2	TRBV7-9	-	TRBD1	CASSYRGTGELFF	TGTGCCAGCAGCTACAGGGGAACCGGGGAGCTGTTTTTT
TRBJ2-1	TRBV5-1	few	TRBD2	CASSPTSGRASYNEQFF	TGCGCCAGCAGCCCGACTAGCGGGAGGGCCTCCTACAATGAGCAGTTCTTC
TRBJ2-7	TRBV28	few	TRBD2	CASSPDSGTTYEQYF	TGTGCCAGCAGTCCGGACTCCGGGACTACCTACGAGCAGTACTTC
TRBJ1-4	TRBV6-5	-	-	CASSYIRGEKLFF	TGTGCCAGCAGTTACATTCGGGGTGAAAAACTGTTTTTT
TRBJ2-3	TRBV28	-	TRBD1	CASTPWDRGTDTQYF	TGTGCCAGCACCCCTTGGGACAGGGGGACAGATACGCAGTATTTT
TRBJ2-2	TRBV5-4	few	-	CASSLATGTGELFF	TGTGCCAGCAGCTTGGCCACGGGGACCGGGGAGCTGTTTTTT
TRBJ2-2	TRBV5-6	-	-	CASSPEMNTGELFF	TGTGCCAGCAGCCCGGAGATGAACACCGGGGAGCTGTTTTTT
TRBJ2-2	TRBV1	-	-	CTSSQGSGGQDTGELFF	TGCACCAGCAGCCAAGGTTCGGGGGGGCAGGACACCGGGGAGCTGTTTTTT
TRBJ2-7	TRBV4-1	-	TRBD2	CASSQDRAGGLYEQYF	TGCGCCAGCAGCCAAGACAGAGCGGGAGGCTTATACGAGCAGTACTTC
TRBJ1-5	TRBV19	-	TRBD1	CASSPDRGQPQHF	TGTGCCAGTAGTCCAGACAGGGGACAGCCCCAGCATTTT
TRBJ2-1	TRBV2	-	TRBD2	CASSELGAGLGSGEQFF	TGTGCCAGCAGTGAATTAGGAGCGGGACTAGGATCCGGTGAGCAGTTCTTC
TRBJ2-2	TRBV27	-	TRBD2	CASSFTTSGNLNTGELFF	TGTGCCAGCAGTTTTACGACTAGCGGGAACTTAAACACCGGGGAGCTGTTTTTT
TRBJ1-5	TRBV28	-	-	CASRKGGYSNQPQHF	TGTGCCAGCAGAAAGGGGGGTTATAGCAATCAGCCCCAGCATTTT
TRBJ2-1	TRBV6-5	few	TRBD2	CASSYSGLAGGNEQFF	TGTGCCAGCAGTTACTCGGGACTAGCGGGGGGGAATGAGCAGTTCTTC